Listed below are T cell receptor beta chains from one sample, sequenced in a study of shared clonotypes between healthy human individuals. TCRdb's table, derived via immunoSEQ multiplex PCR, lists solely in-frame clones and lacks some. The data hold around 990,000 clones, with about 80% observed a single time. Sequenced material: memory CD4+ T cells from PBMCs. Every receptor here comes from a man aged 18 to 30 in good health. Some clones in this sample may be carry-over from other donors' samples. Both conserved end residues are part of each CDR3.

TRBJ2-5	TRBV5-1	CASSLYGGGNQETQYF
TRBJ2-1	TRBV7-9	CASSPVGGRANNEQFF
TRBJ2-7	TRBV6-6	CASNDYRQYSHEQYF
TRBJ2-7	TRBV5-5	CASSLAGTLSYEQYF
TRBJ2-3	TRBV30	CASGGGRFTDTQYF
TRBJ2-7	TRBV4-2	CASSHLGQGASEQYF
TRBJ1-1	TRBV28	CASSLDGYTEAFF
TRBJ2-2	TRBV2	CASSSGSHTGELFF
TRBJ2-7	TRBV7-2	CASSLSSSVNPYEQYF
TRBJ1-1	TRBV7-3	CASSASTGTNTEAFF
TRBJ1-4	TRBV18	CASSPDRGNEKLFF
TRBJ1-1	TRBV18	CASSPSPDRAEAFF
TRBJ1-4	TRBV27	CASRPGLLSQGKLFF
TRBJ2-7	TRBV28	CASRGSGSLYEQYF
TRBJ2-3	TRBV30	CAWSVLATPTDTQYF
TRBJ2-1	TRBV12-5	CASGLVPGSNEQFF
TRBJ2-7	TRBV5-1	CASSFLQGEQYF
TRBJ2-2	TRBV27	CASKGSTGGGTGELFF
TRBJ2-2	TRBV4-2	CASSQDPRAANTGELFF
TRBJ2-5	TRBV5-1	CASSLLADQETQYF
TRBJ1-2	TRBV6-5	CASRTTGAYGYTF